The source of this T cell receptor beta chain is a study of blood T cell repertoires in COVID-19. Germline assignment: CDR1 SNHLY and CDR2 FYNNEI. V lost 8 bases to trimming and J lost 5 bases; unmatched junction nucleotides: 6. The CDR3 loop spans 14 amino acids. Clones were sequenced by immunoSEQ multiplex PCR, and TCRdb holds only the in-frame ones, with some missing. The sample consists of some 260,000 clones, 82% of them appearing once. Sequences were obtained from peripheral blood. The receptor comes from an elderly woman with active or convalescent COVID-19. The rearrangement uses TRBV2 and TRBJ2-2; 9 nucleotides line up with TRBD1. This CDR3 is CASQGTGFTGELFF. DNA of the CDR3: TGTGCCAGCCAGGGGACAGGGTTTACCGGGGAGCTGTTTTTT.